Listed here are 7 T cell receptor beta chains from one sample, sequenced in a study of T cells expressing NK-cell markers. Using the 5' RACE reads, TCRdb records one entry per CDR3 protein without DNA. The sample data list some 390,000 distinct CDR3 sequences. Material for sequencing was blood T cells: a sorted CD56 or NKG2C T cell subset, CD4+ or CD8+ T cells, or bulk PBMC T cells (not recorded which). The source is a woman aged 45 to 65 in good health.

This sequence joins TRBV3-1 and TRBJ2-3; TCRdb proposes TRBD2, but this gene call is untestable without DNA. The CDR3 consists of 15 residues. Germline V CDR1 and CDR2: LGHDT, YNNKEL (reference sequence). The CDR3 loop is CASSQGVSGRARQYF.

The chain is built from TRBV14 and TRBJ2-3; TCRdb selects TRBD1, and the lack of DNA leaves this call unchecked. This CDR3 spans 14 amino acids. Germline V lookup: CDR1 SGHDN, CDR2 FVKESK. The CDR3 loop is CASRGTGYTDTQYF.

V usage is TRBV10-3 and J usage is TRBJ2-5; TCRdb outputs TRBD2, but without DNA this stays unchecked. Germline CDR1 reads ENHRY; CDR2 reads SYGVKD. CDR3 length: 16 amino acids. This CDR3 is CAISDLTSGSQETQYF.

The CDR3 sequence: CASSLGTQYYEQYF. J is TRBJ2-7 and V is TRBV7-9; TCRdb names TRBD1, which stays unverified in the absence of DNA. This CDR3 comprises 14 residues. The germline CDR1 and CDR2 sequences are SEHNR and FQNEAQ (reference sequence).

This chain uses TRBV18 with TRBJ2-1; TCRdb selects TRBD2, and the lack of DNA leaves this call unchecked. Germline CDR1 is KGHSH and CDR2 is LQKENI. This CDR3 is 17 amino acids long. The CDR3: CASSPPTSGRIYNEQFF.

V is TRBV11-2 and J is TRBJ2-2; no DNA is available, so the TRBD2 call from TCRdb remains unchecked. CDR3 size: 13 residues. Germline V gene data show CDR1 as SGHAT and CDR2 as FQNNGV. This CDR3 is CASSPSENGELFF.

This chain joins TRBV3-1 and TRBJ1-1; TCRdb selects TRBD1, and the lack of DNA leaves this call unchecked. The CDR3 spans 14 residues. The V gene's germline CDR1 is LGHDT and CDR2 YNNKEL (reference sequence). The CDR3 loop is CASSQEGGGVRAFF.